This entry is about one TCR beta chain. The entry originates in a study of blood T cell repertoires in COVID-19. The CDR3 is 11 amino acids. V gave up 4 bases and J gave up 7 bases; unmatched junction bases: 1. CDR1 is SGDLS, CDR2 YYNGEE, per germline. The protocol was immunoSEQ multiplex PCR, while the TCRdb copy is restricted to in-frame clones and leaves out a portion. The table has roughly 120,000 clones, less than 85% seen once. The sequenced material came from peripheral blood. This sequence joins TRBV9 and TRBJ1-2; 7 bases are a match to TRBD1. This TCR derives from a woman in her sixties with acute or convalescent COVID-19. CDR3 nucleotide sequence: TGTGCCAGCAGCACAGGGGTTGGCTACACCTTC. This sequence encodes CASSTGVGYTF.